This note documents a single TCR beta chain sequence. TCRdb recomputed calls from the PCR reads with MiXCR, one row per CDR3 protein. The table has 40,000 to 65,000 distinct CDR3 sequences, approximately 40% seen once. The data stem from a study of molecular identifiers for immune sequencing clone quantification. J was trimmed by 0 bases and V by 4 bases; bases with no gene match: 9. The CDR3 spans 19 residues. Per germline, CDR1 SGHAT and CDR2 FQNNGV. The sample taken for sequencing was naive CD8+ T cells from blood, with Jurkat cell RNA spiked in. As for subset: FACS-sorted CD8+CD4-CCR7+CD45RA+ naive T cells. The TCR originated in a human donor in good health. Some libraries in this study had Jurkat cell RNA spiked in. The chain carries TRBV11-2 and TRBJ2-6, with TRBD2 matching 10 bases. The CDR3 loop reads CASSSPRTSGTSGANVLTF. The CDR3 DNA reads as TGTGCCAGCAGCTCCCCCCGGACTAGCGGAACCTCTGGGGCCAACGTCCTGACTTTC.